The 2 T cell receptor beta chains reported below all come from one sample, sequenced in a study of T cell responses to AZD1222 COVID-19 vaccine. Only in-frame clones appear in the TCRdb table, and some are missing; sequencing was by immunoSEQ multiplex PCR. The sample gives roughly 200,000 clones, roughly 91% of which show up once; roughly 1% is in the top ten. Specimen: peripheral blood, collected 28 days after the second dose of the MenACWY control vaccine. The receptor set was obtained from an adult who received the MenACWY meningococcal vaccine as a control.

This chain links TRBV7-2 with TRBJ1-5; TRBD1 is a possible D gene (6 bases). V was shortened by 5 bases and J by 2 bases, with 7 bases between the two germline ends. The CDR3 extends over 13 amino acids. Germline CDR1 is SGHTA and CDR2 is FQGNSA. CDR3 in amino acids: CASSRQGNQPQHF. The CDR3 DNA reads TGTGCCAGCAGCCGACAGGGCAATCAGCCCCAGCATTTT.

The chain employs TRBV5-3 and TRBJ1-2; D gene uncertain. TRBV5-3 is recorded as an ORF, its role being uncertain. The V and J ends lost 4 bases and 7 bases respectively, with 20 bases between them. The CDR3 totals 15 residues. CDR3 region: CARSAREAIGFGYTF. The CDR3, as DNA: TGTGCCAGAAGCGCCCGGGAGGCGATCGGCTTTGGCTACACCTTC.